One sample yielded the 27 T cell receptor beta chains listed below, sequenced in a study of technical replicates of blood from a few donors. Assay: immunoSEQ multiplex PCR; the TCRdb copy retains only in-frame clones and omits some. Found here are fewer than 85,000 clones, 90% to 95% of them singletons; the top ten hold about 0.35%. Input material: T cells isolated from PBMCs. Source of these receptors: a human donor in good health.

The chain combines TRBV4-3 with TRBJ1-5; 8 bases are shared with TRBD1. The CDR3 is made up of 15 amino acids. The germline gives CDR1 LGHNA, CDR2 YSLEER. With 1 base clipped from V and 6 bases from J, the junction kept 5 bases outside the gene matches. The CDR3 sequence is CASSQGTGTGQPQHF. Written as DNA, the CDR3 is TGCGCCAGCAGCCAAGGGACAGGGACTGGTCAGCCCCAGCATTTT.

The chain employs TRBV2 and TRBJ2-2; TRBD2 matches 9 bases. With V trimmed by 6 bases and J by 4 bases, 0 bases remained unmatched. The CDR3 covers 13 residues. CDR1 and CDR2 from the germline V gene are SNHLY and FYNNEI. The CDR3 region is CASRREGTGELFF. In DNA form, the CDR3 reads TGTGCCAGCAGGCGGGAGGGCACCGGGGAGCTGTTTTTT.

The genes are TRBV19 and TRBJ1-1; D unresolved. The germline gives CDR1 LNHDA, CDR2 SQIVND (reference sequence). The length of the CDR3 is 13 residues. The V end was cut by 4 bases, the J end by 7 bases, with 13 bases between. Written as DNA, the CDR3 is TGTGCCAGTAGTACAGGAACCGTCAATGAAGCTTTCTTT. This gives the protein CASSTGTVNEAFF. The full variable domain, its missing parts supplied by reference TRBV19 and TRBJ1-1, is DGGITQSPKYLFRKEGQNVTLSCEQNLNHDAMYWYRQDPGQGLRLIYYSQIVNDFQKGDIAEGYSVSREKKESFPLTVTSAQKNPTAFYLCASSTGTVNEAFFGQGTRLTVV.

The DNA of the CDR3 is TGTGCCAGCGGAACGGGAGGTTCATACGGTGAGCAGTTCTTC. This codes for CASGTGGSYGEQFF. The rearrangement links TRBV5-4 to TRBJ2-1, with 7 bases lining up with TRBD2. Germline CDR1 and CDR2: SGHNT and YYREEE (reference sequence). This CDR3 has 14 amino acids. V was clipped by 7 bases and J by 9 bases; unmatched bases: 13.

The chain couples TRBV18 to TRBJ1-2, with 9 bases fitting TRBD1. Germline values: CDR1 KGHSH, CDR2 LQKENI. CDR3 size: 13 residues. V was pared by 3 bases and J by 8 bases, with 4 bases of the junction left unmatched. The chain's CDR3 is CASSPGQGNGYTF. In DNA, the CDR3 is TGTGCCAGCTCACCCGGACAGGGGAACGGCTACACCTTC.

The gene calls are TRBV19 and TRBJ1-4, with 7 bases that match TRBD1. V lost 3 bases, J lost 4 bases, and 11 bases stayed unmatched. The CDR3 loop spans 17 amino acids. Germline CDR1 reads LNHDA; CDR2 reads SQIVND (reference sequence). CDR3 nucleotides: TGTGCCAGTAGTATTATTCCGGGACAGACCTATAATGAAAAACTGTTTTTT. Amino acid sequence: CASSIIPGQTYNEKLFF. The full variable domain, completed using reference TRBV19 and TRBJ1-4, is DGGITQSPKYLFRKEGQNVTLSCEQNLNHDAMYWYRQDPGQGLRLIYYSQIVNDFQKGDIAEGYSVSREKKESFPLTVTSAQKNPTAFYLCASSIIPGQTYNEKLFFGSGTQLSVL.

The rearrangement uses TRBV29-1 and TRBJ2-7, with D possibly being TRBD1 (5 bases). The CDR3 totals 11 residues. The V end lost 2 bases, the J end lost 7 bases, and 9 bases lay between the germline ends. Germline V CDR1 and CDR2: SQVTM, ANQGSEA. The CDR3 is CSVERGWEQYF. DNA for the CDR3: TGCAGCGTTGAAAGGGGTTGGGAGCAGTACTTC.

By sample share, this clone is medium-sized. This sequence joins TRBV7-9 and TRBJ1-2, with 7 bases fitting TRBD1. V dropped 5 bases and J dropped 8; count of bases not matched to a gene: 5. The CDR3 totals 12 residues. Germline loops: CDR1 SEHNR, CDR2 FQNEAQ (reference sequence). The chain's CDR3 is CASSPGGIGYTF. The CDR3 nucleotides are TGTGCCAGCAGCCCAGGGGGGATCGGCTACACCTTC.

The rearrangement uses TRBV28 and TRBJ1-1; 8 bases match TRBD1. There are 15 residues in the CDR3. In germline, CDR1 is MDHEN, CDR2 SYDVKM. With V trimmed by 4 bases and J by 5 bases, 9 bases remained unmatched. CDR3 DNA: TGTGCCAGCAGTTCCTATCGGGACAGGTTGACTGAAGCTTTCTTT. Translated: CASSSYRDRLTEAFF. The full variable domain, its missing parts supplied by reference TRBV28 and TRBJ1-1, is DVKVTQSSRYLVKRTGEKVFLECVQDMDHENMFWYRQDPGLGLRLIYFSYDVKMKEKGDIPEGYSVSREKKERFSLILESASTNQTSMYLCASSSYRDRLTEAFFGQGTRLTVV.

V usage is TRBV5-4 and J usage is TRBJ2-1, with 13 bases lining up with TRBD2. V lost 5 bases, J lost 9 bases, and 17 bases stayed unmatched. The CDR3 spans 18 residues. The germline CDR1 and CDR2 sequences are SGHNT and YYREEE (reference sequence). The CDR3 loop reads CASSGLAGDPGSLGEQFF. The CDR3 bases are TGTGCCAGCAGTGGACTAGCGGGAGACCCGGGTAGTCTAGGTGAGCAGTTCTTC.

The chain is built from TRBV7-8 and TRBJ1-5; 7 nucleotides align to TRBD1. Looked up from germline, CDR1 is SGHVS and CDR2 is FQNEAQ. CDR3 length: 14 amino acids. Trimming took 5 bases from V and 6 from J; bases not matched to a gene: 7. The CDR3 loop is CASSVLRGRQPQHF. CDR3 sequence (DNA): TGTGCCAGCAGCGTTCTTAGGGGGCGTCAGCCCCAGCATTTT.

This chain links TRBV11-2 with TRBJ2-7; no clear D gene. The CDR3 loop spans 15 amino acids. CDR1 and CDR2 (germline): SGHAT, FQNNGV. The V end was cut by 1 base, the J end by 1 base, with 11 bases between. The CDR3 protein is CASSLVHQASYEQYF. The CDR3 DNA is TGTGCCAGCAGCTTAGTTCACCAGGCTTCCTACGAGCAGTACTTC.

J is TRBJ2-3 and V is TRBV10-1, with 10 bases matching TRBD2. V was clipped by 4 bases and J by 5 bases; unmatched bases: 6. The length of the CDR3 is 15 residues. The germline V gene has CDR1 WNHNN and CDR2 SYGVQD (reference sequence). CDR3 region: CASSGIAGGKDTQYF. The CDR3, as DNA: TGCGCCAGCAGTGGGATAGCGGGAGGTAAAGATACGCAGTATTTT.

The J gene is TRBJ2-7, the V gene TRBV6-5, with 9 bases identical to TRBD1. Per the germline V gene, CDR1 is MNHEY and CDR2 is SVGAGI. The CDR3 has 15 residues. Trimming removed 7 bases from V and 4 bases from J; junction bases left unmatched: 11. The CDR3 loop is CASTRGGGTGYEQYF. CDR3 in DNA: TGTGCCAGCACCCGCGGAGGGGGGACAGGGTACGAGCAGTACTTC.

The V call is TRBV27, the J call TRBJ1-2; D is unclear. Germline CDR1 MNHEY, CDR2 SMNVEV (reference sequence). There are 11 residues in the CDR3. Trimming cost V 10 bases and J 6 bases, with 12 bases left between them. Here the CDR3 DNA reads TGTGCCACCAACGGAGGGAATGGCTACACCTTC. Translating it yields CATNGGNGYTF.

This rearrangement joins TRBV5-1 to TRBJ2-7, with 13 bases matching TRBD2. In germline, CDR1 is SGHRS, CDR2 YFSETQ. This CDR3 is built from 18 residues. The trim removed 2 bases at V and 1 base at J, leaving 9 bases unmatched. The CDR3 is CASSLDRTSGRQSYEQYF. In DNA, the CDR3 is TGCGCCAGCAGCTTAGATCGGACTAGCGGGAGACAATCCTACGAGCAGTACTTC.

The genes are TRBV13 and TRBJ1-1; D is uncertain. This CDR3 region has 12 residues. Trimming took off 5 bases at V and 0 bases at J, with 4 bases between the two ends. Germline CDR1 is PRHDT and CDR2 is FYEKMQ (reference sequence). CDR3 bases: TGTGCCAGCAGCCGGGTGAACACTGAAGCTTTCTTT. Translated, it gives CASSRVNTEAFF.

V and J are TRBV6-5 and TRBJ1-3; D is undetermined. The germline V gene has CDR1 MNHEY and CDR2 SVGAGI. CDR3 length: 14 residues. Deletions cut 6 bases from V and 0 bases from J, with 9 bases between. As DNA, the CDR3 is TGTGCCAGCAGCTCGGGGTTCTCTGGAAACACCATATATTTT. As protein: CASSSGFSGNTIYF.

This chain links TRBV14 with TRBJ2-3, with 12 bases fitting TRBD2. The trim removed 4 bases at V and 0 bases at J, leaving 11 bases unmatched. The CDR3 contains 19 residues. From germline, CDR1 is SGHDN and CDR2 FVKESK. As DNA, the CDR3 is TGTGCCAGCAGCCCCGGGACTAGCGGGTCTAGGTCAAGCACAGATACGCAGTATTTT. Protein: CASSPGTSGSRSSTDTQYF.

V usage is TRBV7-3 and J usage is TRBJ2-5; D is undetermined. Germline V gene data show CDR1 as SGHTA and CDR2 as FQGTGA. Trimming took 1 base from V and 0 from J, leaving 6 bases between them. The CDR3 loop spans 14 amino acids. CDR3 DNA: TGTGCCAGCAGCTTAAGTGGCTACCAAGAGACCCAGTACTTC. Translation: CASSLSGYQETQYF.

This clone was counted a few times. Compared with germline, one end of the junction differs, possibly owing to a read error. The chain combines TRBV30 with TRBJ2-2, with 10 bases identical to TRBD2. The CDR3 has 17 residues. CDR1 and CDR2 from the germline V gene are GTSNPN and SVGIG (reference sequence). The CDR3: CAWSDLAGAGNSGELFF. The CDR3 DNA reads TGTGCCTGGAGCGATCTAGCGGGAGCCGGGAACTCCGGGGAGCTGTTTTTT.

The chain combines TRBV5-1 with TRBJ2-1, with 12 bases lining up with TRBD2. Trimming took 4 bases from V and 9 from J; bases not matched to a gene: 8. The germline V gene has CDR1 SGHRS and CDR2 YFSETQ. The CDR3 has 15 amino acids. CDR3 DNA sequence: TGCGCCAGCAGCGGAGGCCTAGCGGGAGGGGGTGAGCAGTTCTTC. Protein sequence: CASSGGLAGGGEQFF.

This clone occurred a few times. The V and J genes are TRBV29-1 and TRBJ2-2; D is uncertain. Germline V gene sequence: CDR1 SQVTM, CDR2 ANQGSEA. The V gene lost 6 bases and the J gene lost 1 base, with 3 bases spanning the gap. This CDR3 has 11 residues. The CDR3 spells CSVRNTGELFF. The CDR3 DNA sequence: TGCAGCGTCCGGAACACCGGGGAGCTGTTTTTT.

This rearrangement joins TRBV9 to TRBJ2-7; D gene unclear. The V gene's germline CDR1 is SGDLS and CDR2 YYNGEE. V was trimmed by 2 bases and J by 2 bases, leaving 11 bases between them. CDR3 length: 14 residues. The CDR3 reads CASSVGLGAYEQYF. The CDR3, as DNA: TGTGCCAGCAGCGTCGGGTTGGGTGCCTACGAGCAGTACTTC.

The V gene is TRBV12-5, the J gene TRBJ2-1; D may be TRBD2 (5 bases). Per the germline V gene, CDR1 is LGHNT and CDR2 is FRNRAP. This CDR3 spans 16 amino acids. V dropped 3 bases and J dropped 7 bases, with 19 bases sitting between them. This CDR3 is CASGFEIGLAKNEQFF. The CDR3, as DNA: TGTGCTAGTGGTTTTGAGATCGGGCTAGCTAAGAATGAGCAGTTCTTC.

This CDR3 is CASVLGLVTDTQYF. The CDR3 DNA reads as TGTGCCAGCGTATTGGGACTAGTAACAGATACGCAGTATTTT. This rearrangement joins TRBV2 to TRBJ2-3; TRBD2 matches 8 bases. Germline V CDR1 and CDR2: SNHLY, FYNNEI. With V trimmed by 8 bases and J by 3 bases, 7 bases remained unmatched. The CDR3 is made up of 14 amino acids.

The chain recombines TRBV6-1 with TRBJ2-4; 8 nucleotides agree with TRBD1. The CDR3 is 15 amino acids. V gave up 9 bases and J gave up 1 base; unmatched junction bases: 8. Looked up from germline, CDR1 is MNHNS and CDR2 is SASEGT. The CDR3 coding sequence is TGTGCCAGTATGACAGGGGACGGTGCCAAAAACATTCAGTACTTC. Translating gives CASMTGDGAKNIQYF.